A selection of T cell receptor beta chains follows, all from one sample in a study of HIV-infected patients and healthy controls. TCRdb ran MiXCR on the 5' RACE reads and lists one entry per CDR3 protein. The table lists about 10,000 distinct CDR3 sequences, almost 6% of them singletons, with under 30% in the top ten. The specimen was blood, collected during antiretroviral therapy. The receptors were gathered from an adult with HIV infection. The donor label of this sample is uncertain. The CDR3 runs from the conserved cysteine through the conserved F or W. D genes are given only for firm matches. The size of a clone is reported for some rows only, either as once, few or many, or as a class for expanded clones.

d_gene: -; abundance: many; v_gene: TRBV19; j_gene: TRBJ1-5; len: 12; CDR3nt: TGTGCCAGTGGCCCGGGCAATCAGCCCCAGCATTTT; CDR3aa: CASGPGNQPQHF
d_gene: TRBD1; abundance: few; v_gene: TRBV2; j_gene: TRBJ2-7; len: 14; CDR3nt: TGTGCCAGCACCGGGGACAGGGCCGTGTACGAGCAGTACTTC; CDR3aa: CASTGDRAVYEQYF
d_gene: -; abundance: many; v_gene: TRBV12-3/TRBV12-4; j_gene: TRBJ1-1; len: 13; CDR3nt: TGTGCCAGCAGTTTATACAGGGACACTGAAGCTTTCTTT; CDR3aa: CASSLYRDTEAFF
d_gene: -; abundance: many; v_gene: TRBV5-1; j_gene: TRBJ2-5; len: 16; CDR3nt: TGCGCCAGCAGCCCCCGGACGACAGGATACCAAGAGACCCAGTACTTC; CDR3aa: CASSPRTTGYQETQYF
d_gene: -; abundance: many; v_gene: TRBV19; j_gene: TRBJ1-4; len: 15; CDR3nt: TGTGCCAGTAGTGAGGGACTTTCAGGGAATGAAAAACTGTTTTTT; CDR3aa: CASSEGLSGNEKLFF
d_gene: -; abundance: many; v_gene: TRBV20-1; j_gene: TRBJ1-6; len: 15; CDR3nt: TGCAGTGCTAGGGAAAGCACCGGAGGTATTTCACCCCTCCACTTT; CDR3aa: CSARESTGGISPLHF
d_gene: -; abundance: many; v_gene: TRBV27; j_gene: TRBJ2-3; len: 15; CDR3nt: TGTGCCAGCAGTTCCACCGGGACGACCACAGATACGCAGTATTTT; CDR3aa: CASSSTGTTTDTQYF
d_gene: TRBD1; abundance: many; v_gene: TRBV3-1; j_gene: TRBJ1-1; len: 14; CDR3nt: TGTGCCAGCAGCCAACAACAGGGGGGCACTGAAGCTTTCTTT; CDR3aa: CASSQQQGGTEAFF
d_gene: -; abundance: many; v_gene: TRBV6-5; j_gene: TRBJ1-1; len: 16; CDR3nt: TGTGCCAGCAGTTCCCCGAGGGCAGGGTTGAACACTGAAGCTTTCTTT; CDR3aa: CASSSPRAGLNTEAFF
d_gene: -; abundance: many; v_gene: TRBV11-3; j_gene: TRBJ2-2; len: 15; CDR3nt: TGTGCCAGCAGCTTAGATAGTACCAACACCGGGGAGCTGTTTTTT; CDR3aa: CASSLDSTNTGELFF
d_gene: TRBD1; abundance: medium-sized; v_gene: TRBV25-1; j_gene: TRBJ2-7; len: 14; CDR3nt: TGTGCCAGTAATCTCCGGGACAGGGACTACGAGCAGTACTTC; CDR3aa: CASNLRDRDYEQYF
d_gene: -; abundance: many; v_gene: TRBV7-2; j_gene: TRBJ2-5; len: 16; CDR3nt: TGTGCCAGCAGCACCCCAAGGGAGGAACTCCAAGAGACCCAGTACTTC; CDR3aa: CASSTPREELQETQYF
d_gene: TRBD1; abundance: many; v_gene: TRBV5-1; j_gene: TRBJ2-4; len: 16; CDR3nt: TGCGCCAGCAGCCCATCCACCGGGACAGGGAAAAACATTCAGTACTTC; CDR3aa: CASSPSTGTGKNIQYF
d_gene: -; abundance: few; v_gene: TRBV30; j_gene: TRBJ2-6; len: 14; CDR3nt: TGTGCCTCTAAACACAGCTCTGGGGCCAACGTCCTGACTTTC; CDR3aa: CASKHSSGANVLTF
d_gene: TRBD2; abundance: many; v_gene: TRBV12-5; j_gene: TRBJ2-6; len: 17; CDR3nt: TGTGCTAGTGGAGCGGGACTGAAAACCTCTGGGGCCAACGTCCTGACTTTC; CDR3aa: CASGAGLKTSGANVLTF
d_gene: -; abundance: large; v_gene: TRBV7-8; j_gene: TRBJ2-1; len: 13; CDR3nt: TGTGCCAGCAGGGAGTGGGAAGTCCATGAGCAGTTCTTC; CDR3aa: CASREWEVHEQFF
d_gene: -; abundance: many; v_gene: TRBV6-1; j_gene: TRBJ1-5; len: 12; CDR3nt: TGTGCCACCGGGACAAAAGAACAGCCCCAGCATTTT; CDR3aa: CATGTKEQPQHF
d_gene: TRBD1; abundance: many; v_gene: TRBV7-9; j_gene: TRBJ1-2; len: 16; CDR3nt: TGTGCCAGCAGCCCGGGGACAGCCCCATTAGTTCATGGCTACACCTTC; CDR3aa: CASSPGTAPLVHGYTF
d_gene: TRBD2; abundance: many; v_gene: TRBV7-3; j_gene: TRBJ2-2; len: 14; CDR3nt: TGTGCCAGCAGCTTTACTAGCGGGAGTCGGGAGCTGTTTTTT; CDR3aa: CASSFTSGSRELFF
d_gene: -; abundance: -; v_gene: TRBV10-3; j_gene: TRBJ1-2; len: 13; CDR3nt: TGTGCCATCAGTGCAGGGGTTGACTATGGCTACACCTTC; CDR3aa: CAISAGVDYGYTF
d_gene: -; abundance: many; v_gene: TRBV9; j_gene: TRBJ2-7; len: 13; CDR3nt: TGTGCCAGCAGCGAAGGGGGGTCCGGAGAGCAGTACTTC; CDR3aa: CASSEGGSGEQYF
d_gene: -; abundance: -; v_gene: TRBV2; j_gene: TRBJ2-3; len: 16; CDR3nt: TGTGCCAGCAAAAGGGCGCCGGGGACTAGCACAGATACGCAGTATTTT; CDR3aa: CASKRAPGTSTDTQYF
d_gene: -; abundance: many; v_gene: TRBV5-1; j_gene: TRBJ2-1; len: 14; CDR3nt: TGCGCCAGCAGCTTGGCCGGTTTGAACAATGAGCAGTTCTTC; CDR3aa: CASSLAGLNNEQFF
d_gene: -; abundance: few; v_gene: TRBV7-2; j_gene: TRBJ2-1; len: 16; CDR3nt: TGTGCCAGCAGCTCGAGACCAGGATTGGGCTACAATGAGCAGTTCTTC; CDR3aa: CASSSRPGLGYNEQFF
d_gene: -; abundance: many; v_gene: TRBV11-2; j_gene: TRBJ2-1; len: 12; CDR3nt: TGTGCCAGCAGCTTGACTAACAATGAGCAGTTCTTC; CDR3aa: CASSLTNNEQFF
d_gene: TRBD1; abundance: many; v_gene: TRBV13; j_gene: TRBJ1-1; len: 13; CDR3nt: TGTGCCACCACAGGGGACGGGGGCACTGAAGCTTTCTTT; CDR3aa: CATTGDGGTEAFF
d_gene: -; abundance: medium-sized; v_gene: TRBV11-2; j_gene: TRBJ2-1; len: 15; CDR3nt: TGTGCCAGCAGCCTCCGGATCCCCTCCTACAATGAGCAGTTCTTC; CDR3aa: CASSLRIPSYNEQFF
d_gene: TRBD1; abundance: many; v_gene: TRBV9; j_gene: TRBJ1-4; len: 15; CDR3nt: TGTGCCAGCAGCCCAGGGGGGGCGCGAGATGAAAAACTGTTTTTT; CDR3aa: CASSPGGARDEKLFF
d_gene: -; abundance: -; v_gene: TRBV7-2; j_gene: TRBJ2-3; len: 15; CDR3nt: TGTGCCAGCAGCCCTGACTATTCTAGCACAGATACGCAGTATTTT; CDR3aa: CASSPDYSSTDTQYF
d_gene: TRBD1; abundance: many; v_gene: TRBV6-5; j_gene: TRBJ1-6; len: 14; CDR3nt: TGTGCCAGCAGTCTCGAGACAGGGAATTCACCCCTCCACTTT; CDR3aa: CASSLETGNSPLHF
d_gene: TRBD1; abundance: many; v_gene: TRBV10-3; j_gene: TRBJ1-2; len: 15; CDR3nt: TGTGCCATCAGCCCATGGGACAGTTCTAACTATGGCTACACCTTC; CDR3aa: CAISPWDSSNYGYTF
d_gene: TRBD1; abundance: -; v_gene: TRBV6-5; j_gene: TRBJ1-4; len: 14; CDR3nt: TGTGCCAGCCGGGACAGTGGCTGGGATGAAAAACTGTTTTTT; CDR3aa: CASRDSGWDEKLFF
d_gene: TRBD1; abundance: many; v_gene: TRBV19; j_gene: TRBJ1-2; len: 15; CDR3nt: TGTGCCAGTAGTCTCCAGACAGGGGAGTACTATGGCTACACCTTC; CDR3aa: CASSLQTGEYYGYTF
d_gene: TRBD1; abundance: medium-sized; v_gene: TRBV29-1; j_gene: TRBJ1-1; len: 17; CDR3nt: TGCAGCGTTGTGAGTCGGGACAGGGGGCGACGGAACACTGAAGCTTTCTTT; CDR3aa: CSVVSRDRGRRNTEAFF
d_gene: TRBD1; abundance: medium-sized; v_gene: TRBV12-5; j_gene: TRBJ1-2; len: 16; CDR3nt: TGTGCTAGTGGTTTGCTGGGACAGGGACCAGACTATGGCTACACCTTC; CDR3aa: CASGLLGQGPDYGYTF
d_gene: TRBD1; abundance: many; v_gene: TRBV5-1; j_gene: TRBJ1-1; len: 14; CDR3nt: TGCGCCAGCAGCCACGGGACAGGACGTACTGAAGCTTTCTTT; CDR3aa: CASSHGTGRTEAFF
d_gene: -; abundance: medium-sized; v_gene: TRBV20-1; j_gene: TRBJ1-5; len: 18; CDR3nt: TGCAGTTACCGTTGGGTAAAAGGTGGGTTCGGTAGCAATCAGCCCCAGCATTTT; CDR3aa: CSYRWVKGGFGSNQPQHF
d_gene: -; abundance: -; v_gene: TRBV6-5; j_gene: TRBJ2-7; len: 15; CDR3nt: TGTGCCAGCAGTTACTCGAACACTCTACCCTACGAGCAGTACTTC; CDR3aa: CASSYSNTLPYEQYF
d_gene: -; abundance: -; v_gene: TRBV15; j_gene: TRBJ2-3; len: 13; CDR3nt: TGTGCCACCCAAGATAGACCTTCAGATACGCAGTATTTT; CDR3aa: CATQDRPSDTQYF
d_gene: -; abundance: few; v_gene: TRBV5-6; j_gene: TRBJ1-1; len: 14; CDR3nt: TGTGCCAGCAGCCTGGCACCCACTAACACTGAAGCTTTCTTT; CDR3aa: CASSLAPTNTEAFF
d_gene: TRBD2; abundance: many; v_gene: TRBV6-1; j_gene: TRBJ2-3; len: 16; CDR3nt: TGTGCCAGCACCATCCAGCGGGAGGGCCGGACAGATACGCAGTATTTT; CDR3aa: CASTIQREGRTDTQYF
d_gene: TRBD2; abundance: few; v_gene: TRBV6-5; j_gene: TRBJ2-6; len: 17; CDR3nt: TGTGCCAGCAGTTCAATCCAACTAGCGGGAAGGGCCAACGTCCTGACTTTC; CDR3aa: CASSSIQLAGRANVLTF
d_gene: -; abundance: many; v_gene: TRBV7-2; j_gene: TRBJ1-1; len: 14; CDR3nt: TGTGCCAGCAGCTCAACCGGGACATCAACTGAAGCTTTCTTT; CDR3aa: CASSSTGTSTEAFF
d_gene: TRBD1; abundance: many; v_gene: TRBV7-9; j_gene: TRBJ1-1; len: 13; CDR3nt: TGTGCCAGCAGCTCCGGGACAGGGGGCCGGGCTTTCTTT; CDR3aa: CASSSGTGGRAFF
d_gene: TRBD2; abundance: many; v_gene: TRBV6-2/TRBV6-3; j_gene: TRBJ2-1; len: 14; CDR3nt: TGTGCCAGCACCTTACTAGCGGGAGGGGATGAGCAGTTCTTC; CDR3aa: CASTLLAGGDEQFF
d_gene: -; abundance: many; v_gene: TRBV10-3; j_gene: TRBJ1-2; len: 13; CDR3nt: TGTGCCATCAGTGCCATGACGGACTATGGCTACACCTTC; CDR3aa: CAISAMTDYGYTF
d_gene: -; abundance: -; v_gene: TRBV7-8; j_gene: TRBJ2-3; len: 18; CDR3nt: TGTGCCAGCAGCTTAGGGTTTCGGAGGGCAGGACGCACAGATACGCAGTATTTT; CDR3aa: CASSLGFRRAGRTDTQYF
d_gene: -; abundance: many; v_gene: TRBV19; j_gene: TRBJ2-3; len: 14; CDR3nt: TGTGCCAGTAGTATATTGAGATCCACAGATACGCAGTATTTT; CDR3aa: CASSILRSTDTQYF
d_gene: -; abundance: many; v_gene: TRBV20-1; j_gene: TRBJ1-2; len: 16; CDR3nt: TGCAGTGCTAGAGATCCGGGACCCTTCCAGGGCTATGGCTACACCTTC; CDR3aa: CSARDPGPFQGYGYTF
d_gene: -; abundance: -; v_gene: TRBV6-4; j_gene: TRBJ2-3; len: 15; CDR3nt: TGTGCCAGCAGTGACTCTGCCGGGAAGGCAGATACGCAGTATTTT; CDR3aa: CASSDSAGKADTQYF
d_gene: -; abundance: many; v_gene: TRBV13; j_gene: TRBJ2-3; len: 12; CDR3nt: TGTGCCAGCAGCCGAGACTGGGGTACGCAGTATTTT; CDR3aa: CASSRDWGTQYF
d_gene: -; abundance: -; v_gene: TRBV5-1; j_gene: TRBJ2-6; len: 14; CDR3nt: TGCGCCAGCAGGGAGGGCTCTGGGGCCAACGTCCTGACTTTC; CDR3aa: CASREGSGANVLTF
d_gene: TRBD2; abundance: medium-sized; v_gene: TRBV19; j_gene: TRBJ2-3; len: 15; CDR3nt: TGTGCCAGTAACCCGGGAGGGGGGCCGGTAGATACGCAGTATTTT; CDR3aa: CASNPGGGPVDTQYF
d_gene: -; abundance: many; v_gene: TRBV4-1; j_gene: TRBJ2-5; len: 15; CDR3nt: TGCGCCAGCAGCCAATATAGCCCGTACCAAGAGACCCAGTACTTC; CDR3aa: CASSQYSPYQETQYF
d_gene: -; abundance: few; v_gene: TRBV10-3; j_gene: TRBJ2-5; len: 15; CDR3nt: TGTGCCATCAGTGAGTCGTTAGGGGGCCAAGAGACCCAGTACTTC; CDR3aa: CAISESLGGQETQYF